This T cell receptor (beta chain) stems from a study of T cells in Graves' hyperthyroidism and ophthalmopathy (dated by TCRdb to the late 2010s). Background on the whole study: Peripheral blood was sampled at the time of initial diagnosis, prior to any treatment. A discovery cohort of about a hundred patients, fewer than 50 with Graves' ophthalmopathy and 57 with stable Graves' hyperthyroidism, was used to find distinguishing TCR V-J signatures. Prospective prediction of ophthalmopathy was tested in an independent validation cohort consisting of under 20 hyperthyroidism patients and over 15 patients who later progressed to ophthalmopathy. The 95 to 100 discovery patients were randomly divided into training and test sets at a 7:3 ratio. The study also compared thyroid tissue and blood T-cell repertoires from several Graves' hyperthyroidism patients. Following sampling, methimazole starting at 30 mg daily was given to hyperthyroidism patients, and high-dose intravenous methylprednisolone was given to ophthalmopathy patients. The paper reports TCR Vbeta CDR3 sequencing of over 120 peripheral blood samples: over 40 ophthalmopathy, approximately 74 hyperthyroidism and approximately 17 progressor patients. Overall results and qualifications from the work: In validation, progression to ophthalmopathy was predicted by the model with 70.59% sensitivity and 72.22% specificity, a median of approximately 6.5 months before onset. A model built on a 13 V-J signature distinguished ophthalmopathy from stable hyperthyroidism, reaching 87.88% sensitivity and 81.08% specificity in cross-validation and 80%/75% in testing. No statistical method was used to fix the sample size in advance, and group allocation was not hidden from the investigators. Most expanded thyroid clonotypes (frequency above 0.001) were also found in blood, which suggests that blood repertoires may mirror thyroid immune responses.

This clonotype was seen many times. Its recognized antigen is unknown. No much larger clone exists at a distance of one base, and base qualities are not known. Hyperthyroidism patients were newly diagnosed, with disease duration under 2 months, and aged 18 to 65 years. Patients with uncontrolled infections, other autoimmune diseases, pregnancy or lactation were excluded. Diagnoses were established on the basis of clinical symptoms, serum thyroxine and TRAb, thyroid ultrasound, and orbital computed tomography. For progressor patients, blood was drawn at the first diagnosis of hyperthyroidism, before any ophthalmopathy symptoms had appeared. PBMCs were isolated from 10 ml of fresh peripheral blood by Ficoll-Paque density gradient centrifugation. Progressor patients were initially diagnosed with Graves' hyperthyroidism and developed ophthalmopathy during follow-up. Total RNA was extracted using Trizol reagent, and RNA quality was assessed on an Agilent 2100 Bioanalyzer.

The TCR beta CDR3 regions were amplified from RNA transcripts. A first-round RT-PCR of the TCR CDR3 used the HTBI primer set with the Qiagen OneStep RT-PCR kit. Libraries were constructed in a second round of multiplex PCR, after which size selection and purification were performed. Paired-end sequencing of the libraries was performed with 100 bp reads on an Illumina HiSeq2000. Regarding the original processing steps: Raw data were processed with SOAPnuke, discarding reads with adapters, uncalled bases, mean Phred below 15, or no exact constant-primer or identifier match. High-quality paired reads were merged with COPE v1.2.5, and unique nucleotide sequences were defined as clonotypes. Clonotypes were aligned to IMGT TRBV, TRBD and TRBJ reference segments using MiTCR v1.1. The analysis was restricted to V-J combinations with a frequency above 0.0001, which together covered 99.2% of the repertoires. A TCS score was defined as the ratio between F50 (clonal expansion) and ExV (chaos), using BLOSUM62-based TCRdist between CDR3 peptides within each V-J. Welch's t-statistics and random forest reduced roughly 500 V-J features to 13, which were used in a naive Bayes classifier (R e1071). TCRdb applied fastp at Q25 and MiXCR to the public reads, then kept only in-frame beta chains. CDR3 protein duplicates are merged, each entry listing the most common genes and DNA. These V and J calls originate from TCRdb's pipeline instead of the authors' own analysis. Recorded for this sample are roughly 290,000 distinct CDR3 sequences; more than 10% of them occurred a single time. Roughly 8% of the sample comes from the top ten.

Deletion took 0 bases off V and 0 bases off J, with a span of 7 bases between the germline ends. The CDR3, from cysteine to phenylalanine, totals 15 residues. The retained sequence is limited to the CDR3, 45 bases, with the frame set at the first base. According to the germline V gene, CDR1 reads MNHNS and CDR2 reads SASEGT. The clonotype originates from a woman aged 25 to 39 with Graves' hyperthyroidism that later progressed to Graves' ophthalmopathy. This chain is built from TRBV6-1 and TRBJ2-3; the D segment cannot be called with confidence. The sequenced sample consisted of blood. The CDR3 region: CASSEAPGSTDTQYF. The DNA reads TGTGCCAGCAGTGAAGCTCCCGGGAGCACAGATACGCAGTATTTT.